This T cell receptor (beta chain) was observed in a study of shared clonotypes between healthy human individuals. There are 12 residues in the CDR3. V shed 3 bases and J shed 10 bases, with 10 bases lying between them. The germline CDR1 and CDR2 sequences are MDHEN and SYDVKM. Generated by immunoSEQ multiplex PCR, the TCRdb table keeps only in-frame clones and is missing some. The sample consists of more than 400,000 clones, 95% to 97% of them appearing once. The chain has TRBV28 and TRBJ2-1; no clear D. Input material: naive CD4+ T cells sorted from blood. Subset of the sample: CD45RA+ positively selected. This sequence was found in a woman younger than 45 in good health. CDR3 amino acids: CASSFFALEQFF. The CDR3 coding sequence is TGTGCCAGCAGTTTTTTTGCGCTAGAGCAGTTCTTC.